The 5 T cell receptor beta chains listed next were all sequenced from one sample in a study of blood T cell repertoires in COVID-19. The repertoire was sequenced with immunoSEQ multiplex PCR; TCRdb's copy has only in-frame clones and lacks some. This sample has tens of thousands of clones, with around nine tenths found just once. Sequencing input: peripheral blood. These receptors came from a man aged 55 to 70 with acute or convalescent COVID-19.

V gene TRBV19 combines with J gene TRBJ1-1; weak D call: TRBD1 (6 bases). V lost 3 bases to trimming and J lost 6 bases, with 11 bases between them. CDR1 LNHDA and CDR2 SQIVND come from the germline V gene (reference sequence). There are 13 residues in the CDR3. The CDR3 bases are TGTGCCAGTAGTATTCAGGGGCTCGCTGAAGCTTTCTTT. Translated, it gives CASSIQGLAEAFF.

V gene TRBV7-9 combines with J gene TRBJ1-2; TRBD1 matches at 9 bases. This CDR3 has 16 amino acids. Per the germline V gene, CDR1 is SEHNR and CDR2 is FQNEAQ (reference sequence). V lost 4 bases and J lost 2; bases outside the gene matches: 8. This chain's CDR3 is CASSYRTGEANYGYTF. DNA for the CDR3: TGTGCCAGCAGCTACAGGACAGGGGAAGCCAACTATGGCTACACCTTC.

The genes are TRBV3-1 (or the pseudogene TRBV3-2) and TRBJ2-5; a possible D gene is TRBD1 (5 bases). The ends were cut back, 4 bases at V and 2 bases at J, with 17 bases in the middle. The CDR3 is 16 residues long. CDR1 and CDR2 from the germline V gene are LGHDT and YNNKEL (reference sequence). The CDR3 sequence: CASSPWGLEPQETQYF. CDR3 in DNA: TGTGCCAGCAGCCCGTGGGGCCTAGAGCCACAAGAGACCCAGTACTTC.

The CDR3 spells CASSPTQGLGITDTQYF. CDR3 nucleotides: TGTGCCAGCTCACCTACCCAGGGGCTGGGGATCACAGATACGCAGTATTTT. The chain couples TRBV18 to TRBJ2-3; D is possibly TRBD1 (6 bases). CDR1 KGHSH and CDR2 LQKENI come from the germline V gene. The V gene lost 3 bases and the J gene lost 2 bases, with 18 bases spanning the gap. This CDR3 region has 17 residues.

The chain is built from TRBV7-9 and TRBJ1-2; no firm D call. The germline CDR1 and CDR2 sequences are SEHNR and FQNEAQ (reference sequence). The length of the CDR3 is 14 residues. The V gene lost 5 bases and the J gene lost 2 bases, with 12 bases spanning the gap. This CDR3 is CASSLLFLNYGYTF. As DNA, the CDR3 is TGTGCCAGCAGCCTCTTATTCTTAAACTATGGCTACACCTTC.